These T cell receptor beta chains were read from a single sample in a study of OX40 agonist ivuxolimab in advanced cancers. This table comes from immunoSEQ multiplex PCR, and its TCRdb copy is limited to in-frame clones, with some not included. The data show about 110,000 clones, less than 95% seen once. The source was CD4+ or CD8+ T cells sorted from blood, collected in a trial of the OX40 agonist ivuxolimab. The receptor source for this set is an adult with an advanced solid tumor such as melanoma, head and neck, liver or kidney cancer. Each CDR3 is given with its conserved first and last residue. The D gene is left open where the match is weak. The size of a clone is reported for some rows only, either as once, few or many, or as a class for expanded clones.

v_call: TRBV30; clone_size: NA; d_call: NA; j_call: TRBJ1-2; cdr3_aa: CAWSPQPNYGYTF; cdr3_nt: TGTGCCTGGAGTCCCCAACCAAACTATGGCTACACCTTC
v_call: TRBV6-1; clone_size: NA; d_call: TRBD1; j_call: TRBJ1-2; cdr3_aa: CASSGTGGVEGYTF; cdr3_nt: TGTGCCAGCAGTGGGACAGGGGGCGTAGAGGGCTACACCTTC
v_call: TRBV30; clone_size: NA; d_call: NA; j_call: TRBJ2-6; cdr3_aa: CAWSHQGSGANVLTF; cdr3_nt: TGTGCCTGGAGTCACCAGGGGAGCGGGGCCAACGTCCTGACTTTC
v_call: TRBV7-6; clone_size: few; d_call: NA; j_call: TRBJ2-2; cdr3_aa: CASSLIGTGPNTGELFF; cdr3_nt: TGTGCCAGCAGCTTAATTGGCACAGGACCGAACACCGGGGAGCTGTTTTTT
v_call: TRBV7-3; clone_size: NA; d_call: TRBD1; j_call: TRBJ1-2; cdr3_aa: CASSQSTGRYGYTF; cdr3_nt: TGTGCCAGCAGTCAATCGACAGGGAGATATGGCTACACCTTC
v_call: TRBV13; clone_size: once; d_call: NA; j_call: TRBJ1-2; cdr3_aa: CASRDGNRANYGYTF; cdr3_nt: TGTGCCAGCAGGGATGGGAACAGGGCGAACTATGGCTACACCTTC
v_call: TRBV14; clone_size: NA; d_call: TRBD2; j_call: TRBJ2-1; cdr3_aa: CASSPVAGGPSEQFF; cdr3_nt: TGTGCCAGCAGCCCCGTAGCGGGGGGGCCATCTGAGCAGTTCTTC
v_call: TRBV19; clone_size: NA; d_call: TRBD1; j_call: TRBJ1-4; cdr3_aa: CASSTLQGTNEKLFF; cdr3_nt: TGTGCCAGTAGCACATTACAGGGGACTAATGAAAAACTGTTTTTT
v_call: TRBV28; clone_size: NA; d_call: NA; j_call: TRBJ2-7; cdr3_aa: CASSIRGSSYEQYF; cdr3_nt: TGTGCCAGCTCGATCCGAGGAAGCTCCTACGAGCAGTACTTC
v_call: TRBV28; clone_size: NA; d_call: NA; j_call: TRBJ1-1; cdr3_aa: CASSAGVENTEAFF; cdr3_nt: TGTGCCAGCAGCGCGGGAGTGGAGAACACTGAAGCTTTCTTT
v_call: TRBV29-1; clone_size: NA; d_call: NA; j_call: TRBJ2-7; cdr3_aa: CSVGLGTYEQYF; cdr3_nt: TGCAGCGTTGGTTTAGGCACCTACGAGCAGTACTTC
v_call: TRBV5-8; clone_size: NA; d_call: NA; j_call: TRBJ2-2; cdr3_aa: CASSWGRPTGRGELFF; cdr3_nt: TGTGCCAGCAGCTGGGGACGGCCGACGGGTCGCGGGGAGCTGTTTTTT
v_call: TRBV19; clone_size: NA; d_call: TRBD1; j_call: TRBJ2-1; cdr3_aa: CASRTGGAGNEQFF; cdr3_nt: TGTGCCAGTAGGACAGGGGGCGCGGGCAATGAGCAGTTCTTC
v_call: TRBV28; clone_size: NA; d_call: NA; j_call: TRBJ2-5; cdr3_aa: CATLYSGPETQYF; cdr3_nt: TGTGCCACTCTATATAGCGGACCGGAGACCCAGTACTTC
v_call: TRBV10-3; clone_size: few; d_call: NA; j_call: TRBJ1-2; cdr3_aa: CAISEGRSYGYTF; cdr3_nt: TGTGCCATCAGTGAAGGGAGGAGCTACGGCTACACCTTC
v_call: TRBV6-6; clone_size: NA; d_call: NA; j_call: TRBJ2-1; cdr3_aa: CAVRQTGSYNEQFF; cdr3_nt: TGTGCCGTCCGACAGACAGGATCCTACAATGAGCAGTTCTTC
v_call: TRBV29-1; clone_size: once; d_call: NA; j_call: TRBJ1-2; cdr3_aa: CSVEKGGGYTF; cdr3_nt: TGCAGCGTTGAAAAGGGGGGTGGCTACACCTTC
v_call: TRBV2; clone_size: NA; d_call: TRBD1; j_call: TRBJ1-2; cdr3_aa: CASRGRGQGVYGYTF; cdr3_nt: TGTGCCAGCAGAGGTAGGGGACAGGGAGTCTATGGCTACACCTTC
v_call: TRBV4-3; clone_size: NA; d_call: NA; j_call: TRBJ2-7; cdr3_aa: CASSQEVRTVEQYF; cdr3_nt: TGCGCCAGCAGCCAAGAGGTCAGGACAGTTGAGCAGTACTTC
v_call: TRBV7-2; clone_size: NA; d_call: NA; j_call: TRBJ1-4; cdr3_aa: CASSLWENEKLFF; cdr3_nt: TGTGCCAGCAGCTTATGGGAAAATGAAAAACTGTTTTTT
v_call: TRBV11-2; clone_size: NA; d_call: TRBD1; j_call: TRBJ1-2; cdr3_aa: CASSLVQGADGYTF; cdr3_nt: TGTGCCAGCAGCTTAGTCCAGGGGGCGGACGGCTACACCTTC
v_call: TRBV7-3; clone_size: NA; d_call: NA; j_call: TRBJ2-5; cdr3_aa: CASSRDYQETQYF; cdr3_nt: TGTGCCAGCAGCCGGGACTACCAAGAGACCCAGTACTTC
v_call: TRBV28; clone_size: NA; d_call: NA; j_call: TRBJ1-1; cdr3_aa: CASSPGTANTEAFF; cdr3_nt: TGTGCCAGCAGCCCAGGGACGGCGAACACTGAAGCTTTCTTT
v_call: TRBV2; clone_size: few; d_call: TRBD1; j_call: TRBJ1-4; cdr3_aa: CASSEDRVDEKLFF; cdr3_nt: TGTGCCAGCAGTGAGGACAGGGTGGATGAAAAACTGTTTTTT
v_call: TRBV9; clone_size: NA; d_call: NA; j_call: TRBJ2-3; cdr3_aa: CASTVSSTDTQYF; cdr3_nt: TGTGCCAGCACAGTCTCTAGCACAGATACGCAGTATTTT
v_call: TRBV10-1; clone_size: NA; d_call: NA; j_call: TRBJ2-3; cdr3_aa: CASSEATTGASSTDTQYF; cdr3_nt: TGCGCCAGCAGTGAGGCCACGACAGGAGCCTCTAGCACAGATACGCAGTATTTT
v_call: TRBV6-4; clone_size: once; d_call: NA; j_call: TRBJ2-2; cdr3_aa: CASSFRRISDTGELFF; cdr3_nt: TGTGCCAGCAGTTTTAGAAGGATCTCGGACACCGGGGAGCTGTTTTTT
v_call: TRBV7-9; clone_size: NA; d_call: TRBD2; j_call: TRBJ2-7; cdr3_aa: CASSFGLASYEQYF; cdr3_nt: TGTGCCAGCAGCTTCGGACTAGCGTCCTACGAGCAGTACTTC
v_call: TRBV18; clone_size: NA; d_call: NA; j_call: TRBJ1-2; cdr3_aa: CASSPWTVDGYTF; cdr3_nt: TGTGCCAGCTCACCCTGGACGGTCGATGGCTACACCTTC
v_call: TRBV29-1; clone_size: NA; d_call: NA; j_call: TRBJ2-7; cdr3_aa: CSVVQRAGQAYEQYF; cdr3_nt: TGCAGCGTTGTCCAACGTGCGGGACAAGCCTACGAGCAGTACTTC